This T cell receptor beta chain is drawn from a study of CD8 T cells in Susac syndrome (dated by TCRdb to between 2017 and 2020). Background on the whole study: Of the Susac syndrome patients who were sequenced, more than five had clinically active disease and eight were in clinical remission. Whether CD8+ T cell activation and differentiation in Susac syndrome was antigen driven was tested using repertoire sequencing. At blood withdrawal, Susac syndrome patients were either therapy-naive, taking corticosteroids (in some cases with IVIg as well), or taking IVIg alone. Study-level results and caveats: The CD4+ T cell repertoire of patients with Susac syndrome showed no detectable clonal expansion. The number of individuals in the TCR sequencing and HLA analysis was acknowledged as relatively small.

Worth noting for this clonotype: Its cognate antigen has yet to be identified. Base qualities are not recorded, but no much larger clone differs from it by a single base.

For CDR1 and CDR2, the germline V gene (reference sequence) lists DFQATT and SNEGSKA. Taken from cysteine to phenylalanine, the CDR3 has 12 residues. CDR3 DNA is the only sequence kept; it has 36 bases, read in frame from the first base. The V and J ends are trimmed by 4 bases and 9 bases, leaving 13 bases between them. High-throughput TCR beta sequencing profiled peripheral blood CD8+ and CD4+ T cells from healthy donors, Susac syndrome patients and multiple sclerosis patients. Susac syndrome patients met recently defined diagnostic criteria for definite or probable disease. CD8+ TEMRA cells were enriched by FACS, while bulk CD8+ and CD4+ T cells were purified by magnetic negative isolation. Blood was drawn into EDTA tubes, processed within 24 hours, and PBMCs were isolated by density gradient centrifugation. PBMCs destined for TCR sequencing were cryopreserved in liquid nitrogen and later thawed in a 37 °C water bath. A purity of at least 90% was achieved for sorted or isolated CD4+, CD8+ and CD8+ TEMRA cells.

RNA was extracted with the RNeasy kit and roughly 0.45 to 1 ug was reverse transcribed using random hexamers. The immunoSEQ multiplex PCR assay, which covers 54 Vbeta and 13 Jbeta segments, was used to amplify TCR beta CDR3 regions. PCR amplification bias was corrected by using a synthetic template baseline for primer optimization and computational correction. Turning to the authors' computational methods: Reads were assigned to V, D and J genes according to IMGT and analyzed in immunoSEQ Analyzer, with only productive sequences retained. Clonality was computed as one minus Shannon entropy normalized by log2 of the number of productive unique sequences. For each patient and control, public and private clones were evaluated within the 100 most prevalent clones. Clones were defined as Susac-specific when absent from the healthy and MS cohorts, from about a thousand published viral clones and from other ImmuneACCESS disease sequences. Starting from the raw public reads, TCRdb applied fastp trimming at Q25, assembled clones with MiXCR and retained in-frame beta chains. Each entry merges the rows of one CDR3 protein and shows their most common DNA and genes. It is TCRdb's table, rather than the study itself, that gives the V and J calls and clone size. This sample is represented by some 170,000 distinct CDR3 sequences; over 90% of them were singletons. Of the sample, 0.095% to 0.1% falls within the top ten clones.

Sequencing was performed on CD4+ T cells from PBMCs. This receptor was taken from a human donor with Susac syndrome. The V gene is TRBV20-1 and the J gene is TRBJ1-5, with a tentative D gene TRBD1 over 5 matching bases. At the DNA level, the sequence is TGCAGTGCTAAATCGGGGGGACTGCCCCAGCATTTT. Its product reads: CSAKSGGLPQHF.